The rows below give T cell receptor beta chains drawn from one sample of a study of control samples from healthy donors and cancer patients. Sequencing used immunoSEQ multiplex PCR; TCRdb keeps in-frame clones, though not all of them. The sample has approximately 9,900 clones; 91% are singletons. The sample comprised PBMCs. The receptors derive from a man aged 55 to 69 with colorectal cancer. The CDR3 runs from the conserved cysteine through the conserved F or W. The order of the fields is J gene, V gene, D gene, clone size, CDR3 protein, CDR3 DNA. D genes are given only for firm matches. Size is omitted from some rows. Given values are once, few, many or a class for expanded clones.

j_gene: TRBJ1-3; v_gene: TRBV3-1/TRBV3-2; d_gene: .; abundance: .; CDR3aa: CASSQQVGNTIYF; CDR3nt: TGTGCCAGCAGCCAACAGGTGGGAAACACCATATATTTT
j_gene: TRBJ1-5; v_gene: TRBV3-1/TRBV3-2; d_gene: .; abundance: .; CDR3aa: CASSQDGQPQHF; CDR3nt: TGTGCCAGCAGCCAAGATGGTCAGCCCCAGCATTTT
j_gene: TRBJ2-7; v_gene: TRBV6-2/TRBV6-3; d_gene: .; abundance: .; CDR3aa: CASSYYWDLSGPYEQYF; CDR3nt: TGTGCCAGCAGTTACTACTGGGACCTATCAGGTCCCTACGAGCAGTACTTC
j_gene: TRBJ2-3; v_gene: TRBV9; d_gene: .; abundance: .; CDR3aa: CASSVVGGRTQYF; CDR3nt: TGTGCCAGCAGCGTAGTTGGGGGGCGTACGCAGTATTTT
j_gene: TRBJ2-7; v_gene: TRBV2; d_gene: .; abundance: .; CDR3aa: CASSNWPRDSRRRF; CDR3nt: TGTGCCAGCAGTAATTGGCCGAGGGACTCTCGAAGAAGATTC
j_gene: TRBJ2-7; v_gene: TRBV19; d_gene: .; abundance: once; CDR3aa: CASSYGAMEQYF; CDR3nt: TGTGCCAGTAGTTATGGGGCGATGGAGCAGTACTTC
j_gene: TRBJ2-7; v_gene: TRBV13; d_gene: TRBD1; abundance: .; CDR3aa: CASSTATGGDGGYYEQYF; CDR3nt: TGTGCCAGCAGCACCGCGACAGGGGGAGACGGGGGCTACTACGAGCAGTACTTC
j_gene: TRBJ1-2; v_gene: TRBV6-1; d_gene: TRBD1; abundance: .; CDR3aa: CASSDQGGWYGYTF; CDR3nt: TGTGCCAGCAGTGACCAAGGGGGCTGGTATGGCTACACCTTC
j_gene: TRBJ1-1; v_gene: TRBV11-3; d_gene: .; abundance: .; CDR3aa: CASSSWQGESTEAFF; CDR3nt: TGTGCCAGCAGCTCCTGGCAGGGTGAGAGCACTGAAGCTTTCTTT
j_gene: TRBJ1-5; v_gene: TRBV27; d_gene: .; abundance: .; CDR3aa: CASSPLAQQGGGSNQPQHF; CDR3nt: TGTGCCAGCAGTCCATTGGCACAACAGGGAGGTGGTAGCAATCAGCCCCAGCATTTT
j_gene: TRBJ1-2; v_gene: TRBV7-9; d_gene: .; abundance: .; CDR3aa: CASSLGVRNYGYTF; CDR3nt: TGTGCCAGCAGCTTAGGGGTCAGGAACTATGGCTACACCTTC
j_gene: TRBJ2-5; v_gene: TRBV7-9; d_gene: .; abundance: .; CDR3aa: CASSKDTTRETQYF; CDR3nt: TGTGCCAGCAGCAAGGACACAACAAGGGAGACCCAGTACTTC
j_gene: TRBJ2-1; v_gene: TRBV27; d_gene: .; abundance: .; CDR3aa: CASSLMLASNEQFF; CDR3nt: TGTGCCAGCAGTTTAATGCTTGCTAGTAATGAGCAGTTCTTC
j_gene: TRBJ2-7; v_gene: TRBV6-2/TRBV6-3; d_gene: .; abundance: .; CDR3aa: CASSYLPGAAYEQYF; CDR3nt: TGTGCCAGCAGTTACCTCCCGGGGGCCGCTTACGAGCAGTACTTC
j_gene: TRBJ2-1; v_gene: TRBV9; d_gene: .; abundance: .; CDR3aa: CASSYSGTYNEQFF; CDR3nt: TGTGCCAGCAGCTATTCGGGAACCTACAATGAGCAGTTCTTC
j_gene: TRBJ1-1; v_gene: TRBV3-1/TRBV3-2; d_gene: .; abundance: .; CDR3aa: CASSPQGNTEAFF; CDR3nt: TGTGCCAGCAGCCCACAGGGGAACACTGAAGCTTTCTTT
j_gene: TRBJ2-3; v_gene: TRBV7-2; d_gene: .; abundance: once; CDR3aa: CASSLVGVSTDTQYF; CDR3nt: TGTGCCAGCAGCTTAGTCGGAGTTAGCACAGATACGCAGTATTTT